Presented here are 16 T cell receptor beta chains from one specimen sequenced in a study of shared clonotypes between healthy human individuals. Using immunoSEQ multiplex PCR, the repertoire was profiled, and TCRdb retains in-frame clones only, with some absent. The sample holds approximately 1.1 million clones, approximately 80% seen once. Material: memory CD4+ T cells from PBMCs. Subset indicated: CD45RA-negative fraction. The receptors were gathered from a man younger than 35 in good health. Some clones in this sample may be carry-over from other donors' samples.

The chain employs TRBV14 and TRBJ2-7; the D gene is possibly TRBD1 (6 bases). From germline, CDR1 is SGHDN and CDR2 FVKESK. This CDR3 is 12 amino acids long. The ends were cut back, 4 bases at V and 4 bases at J, with 8 bases in the middle. In DNA, the CDR3 is TGTGCCAGCAGCCCCCAGGGGTACGAGCAGTACTTC. This sequence encodes CASSPQGYEQYF.

The chain employs TRBV18 and TRBJ2-4; a weak D match, TRBD2 (6 bases). CDR3 size: 14 residues. V shed 3 bases and J shed 0 bases, with 6 bases lying between them. CDR1 and CDR2 (germline): KGHSH, LQKENI. The CDR3 loop is CASSPGLAKNIQYF. The CDR3 region has the DNA TGTGCCAGCTCACCGGGACTAGCCAAAAACATTCAGTACTTC.

CDR3 loop: CASSSRPLGQKELFF. CDR3 bases: TGTGCCAGCAGCTCCCGGCCATTAGGGCAAAAAGAACTGTTTTTT. This chain uses TRBV7-6 with TRBJ1-4; D unclear. This CDR3 has 15 amino acids. CDR1 and CDR2 from the germline V gene are SGHVS and FNYEAQ. V was shortened by 4 bases and J by 12 bases, with 21 bases between the two germline ends.

The chain is built from TRBV2 and TRBJ1-2, with 7 bases identical to TRBD1. Germline trimming cut 6 bases from V and 4 bases from J; bases unmatched to any gene: 5. The CDR3 has 13 amino acids. Germline CDR1 is SNHLY and CDR2 is FYNNEI. CDR3 sequence: CASRAGTAYGYTF. CDR3 DNA: TGTGCCAGCAGGGCCGGGACAGCCTATGGCTACACCTTC. Looking up the rest from reference TRBV2 and TRBJ1-2 gives the full variable domain: EPEVTQTPSHQVTQMGQEVILRCVPISNHLYFYWYRQILGQKVEFLVSFYNNEISEKSEIFDDQFSVERPDGSNFTLKIRSTKLEDSAMYFCASRAGTAYGYTFGSGTRLTVV.

V usage is TRBV28 and J usage is TRBJ2-5; TRBD2 agrees at 7 bases. Per germline, CDR1 MDHEN and CDR2 SYDVKM. J was trimmed by 5 bases and V by 10 bases; bases with no gene match: 13. The CDR3 runs 14 residues. The CDR3 protein is CATTGGSKSETQYF. CDR3 nucleotides: TGTGCCACCACTGGCGGGAGTAAGTCTGAGACCCAGTACTTC.

The V call is TRBV27, the J call TRBJ2-1; TRBD2 aligns across 9 bases. Germline CDR1 is MNHEY and CDR2 is SMNVEV (reference sequence). The ends lost 7 bases at V and 3 bases at J; junction bases unmatched: 4. This CDR3 is built from 14 residues. This CDR3 is CASKWTSVYNEQFF. As DNA, the CDR3 is TGTGCCAGCAAATGGACTAGCGTCTACAATGAGCAGTTCTTC.

The rearrangement joins TRBV7-5 to TRBJ2-7; the D call of TRBD2 is as the table states it, not checked on the DNA. TRBV7-5 is an annotated pseudogene. The CDR3 has 17 residues. The CDR3 DNA sequence: TGTGTCAGAAGCTTAGCAGCGGGGCCGCTACACCCCTACGAGCAGTACTTC. It translates to CVRSLAAGPLHPYEQYF.

The rearrangement joins TRBV7-9 to TRBJ2-3; D gene uncertain. Trimming cost V 4 bases and J 0 bases, with 8 bases left between them. The CDR3 is 14 amino acids. CDR1 is SEHNR, CDR2 FQNEAQ, per germline (reference sequence). The CDR3 nucleotides are TGTGCCAGCAGCTACGATCAAAGCACAGATACGCAGTATTTT. Residues: CASSYDQSTDTQYF.

Note on this clone: The same CDR3 arises from other DNA sequences in this sample as well. The genes are TRBV5-4 and TRBJ2-1; 10 nucleotides agree with TRBD2. This CDR3 is built from 15 residues. Germline V gene sequence: CDR1 SGHNT, CDR2 YYREEE (reference sequence). V trimming: 5 bases; J trimming: 6 bases; junction bases outside the gene matches: 8. The CDR3 loop is CASSSASGSGNEQFF. In DNA, the CDR3 is TGTGCCAGCAGTTCGGCTAGCGGGAGCGGCAATGAGCAGTTCTTC.

This clone was counted many times. J is TRBJ1-1 and V is TRBV10-1, with D possibly matching TRBD1 (6 bases). CDR3 length equals 13 residues. V was clipped by 4 bases and J by 5 bases, with 11 bases between them. Germline CDR1 is WNHNN and CDR2 is SYGVQD (reference sequence). CDR3 nucleotides: TGCGCCAGCAGTGCCCAGGGGATGACTGAAGCTTTCTTT. This encodes CASSAQGMTEAFF.

The V call is TRBV15, the J call TRBJ1-1, with a possible D match to TRBD1 (5 bases). The ends were cut back, 8 bases at V and 5 bases at J, with 21 bases in the middle. CDR1 and CDR2 from the germline V gene are LNHNV and YYDKDF (reference sequence). This CDR3 contains 15 residues. Here the CDR3 DNA reads TGTGCCACCGCGGGGGAACATTTTCTAAGGACTGAAGCTTTCTTT. This translates into CATAGEHFLRTEAFF. Looking up the rest from reference TRBV15 and TRBJ1-1 gives the full variable domain: DAMVIQNPRYQVTQFGKPVTLSCSQTLNHNVMYWYQQKSSQAPKLLFHYYDKDFNNEADTPDNFQSRRPNTSFCFLDIRSPGLGDTAMYLCATAGEHFLRTEAFFGQGTRLTVV.

The chain is built from TRBV5-8 and TRBJ2-5; the match to TRBD2 covers 11 bases. Germline CDR1 is SGHTS and CDR2 is YDEGEE. The CDR3 consists of 17 residues. The CDR3 region is CASRLAGNRLYQETQYF. In DNA, the CDR3 is TGTGCTTCCCGACTAGCGGGAAATAGGCTCTACCAAGAGACCCAGTACTTC.

The V gene is TRBV7-9, the J gene TRBJ2-5; D unresolved. The V end lost 6 bases, the J end lost 0 bases, and 17 bases lay between the germline ends. The CDR3 is 16 residues long. Germline CDR1 and CDR2: SEHNR and FQNEAQ (reference sequence). The CDR3 region is CASSPHGIPYQETQYF. CDR3 bases: TGTGCCAGCAGTCCACACGGAATCCCGTACCAAGAGACCCAGTACTTC.

This clone was detected a few times. V is TRBV4-2 and J is TRBJ1-4, with unresolved D. Trimming removed 1 base at V and 8 bases at J, with 14 bases between. CDR3 length: 15 amino acids. The germline gives CDR1 LGHNA, CDR2 YNFKEQ. The CDR3 DNA reads as TGTGCCAGCAGCCAAGCTTTTGGGCTTACCGAAAAACTGTTTTTT. Translating gives CASSQAFGLTEKLFF.

The V call is TRBV5-1, the J call TRBJ1-2; D is unclear. The germline V gene encodes CDR1 SGHRS and CDR2 YFSETQ. V lost 0 bases to trimming and J lost 3 bases, with 12 bases between them. This CDR3 has 15 amino acids. The CDR3: CASSLDSGEDYGYTF. CDR3 bases: TGCGCCAGCAGCTTGGATTCAGGCGAAGACTATGGCTACACCTTC.

The genes are TRBV4-1 and TRBJ1-1; perhaps TRBD1 as D (6 bases). There are 17 residues in the CDR3. Per germline, CDR1 MGHRA and CDR2 YSYEKL. Trimming removed 1 base from V and 2 bases from J, with 17 bases in between. The CDR3 loop is CASSQGGRGASNTEAFF. The CDR3 coding sequence is TGCGCCAGCAGCCAAGGTGGTAGGGGGGCAAGCAACACTGAAGCTTTCTTT.